What follows are 25 T cell receptor beta chains derived from one specimen sequenced in a study of metastatic and nonmetastatic thyroid tumors. TCRdb recomputed clones from the PCR reads via MiXCR. The table lists around 13,000 clones, around 20% of them singletons. Each patient came to thyroid surgery without any prior treatment (of any kind). Sequenced material: adjacent normal tissue. All receptors derive from a female donor with papillary thyroid cancer or a benign thyroid nodule (not recorded which). Some clones in this sample may be carry-over from other donors' samples.

CDR3 residues: CASTISVSYEQYF. CDR3 bases: TGTGCCAGCACAATATCCGTTTCCTACGAGCAGTACTTC. The rearrangement joins TRBV11-2 to TRBJ2-7; D gene ambiguous. CDR1 and CDR2 from the germline V gene are SGHAT and FQNNGV. V was cut by 7 bases and J by 1 base, with 11 bases left in between. The CDR3 runs 13 residues.

The sample holds a few counts of this clone. This chain links TRBV6-1 with TRBJ1-3, with 7 bases that match TRBD1. CDR3 length: 15 amino acids. Germline CDR1 MNHNS, CDR2 SASEGT. V lost 6 bases to trimming and J lost 0 bases; unmatched junction nucleotides: 5. The CDR3 coding sequence is TGTGCCAGCAGCCAACAGGGGTTCTCTGGAAACACCATATATTTT. This encodes CASSQQGFSGNTIYF.

The CDR3 is CASSPGPTGMGTYEQYV. In nucleotides, the CDR3 is TGTGCCAGCTCACCTGGGCCTACAGGGATGGGAACCTACGAGCAGTACGTC. The chain recombines TRBV18 with TRBJ2-7; weak D call: TRBD1 (6 bases). There are 17 residues in the CDR3. The germline V gene encodes CDR1 KGHSH and CDR2 LQKENI. Trimming removed 3 bases at V and 2 bases at J, with 20 bases between.

This clone is categorized as medium-sized. J is TRBJ2-2 and V is TRBV6-2 or TRBV6-3, with TRBD1 identical over 8 bases. The junction had 12 bases not matched to a gene; V was cut back by 5 bases and J by 4 bases. This CDR3 contains 17 residues. CDR1 and CDR2 from the germline V gene are MNHEY and SVGEGT. The CDR3: CASSPGTGGPGTGELFF. CDR3 sequence (DNA): TGTGCCAGCAGTCCCGGGACAGGAGGGCCAGGCACCGGGGAGCTGTTTTTT.

This clone qualifies as medium-sized (0.01 to 0.1%). The J gene is TRBJ2-1, the V gene TRBV2; no definite D call. The CDR3 is 13 amino acids. Germline V CDR1 and CDR2: SNHLY, FYNNEI. Trimming removed 1 base from V and 2 bases from J, with 3 bases in between. The CDR3 reads CASSEEAYNEQFF. CDR3 DNA: TGTGCCAGCAGTGAAGAGGCCTACAATGAGCAGTTCTTC.

Concerning this clone: A junction boundary mismatches the germline segment, possibly from a read error. The gene calls are TRBV12-3 or TRBV12-4 and TRBJ2-5; the D gene is possibly TRBD2 (5 bases). The CDR3 loop spans 15 amino acids. CDR3 bases: TGTGCCAGCAGTTCAACGGACTGGTTCCAAGAGACCCTGTACTTC. It specifies CASSSTDWFQETLYF.

Note on this clone: Here the CDR3 omits its conserved ending phenylalanine or tryptophan, so a read error is the likely source. The chain couples TRBV5-1 to TRBJ2-3; no reliable D call. Germline-derived CDR1 and CDR2 are SGHRS and YFSETQ. The CDR3 runs 15 residues. The germline V and J ends were trimmed by 0 bases and 5 bases, with 13 bases remaining between them. Here the CDR3 reads CASSLDRRWGDTQYL. DNA for the CDR3: TGCGCCAGCAGCTTGGACCGGCGGTGGGGAGATACGCAGTATTTG.

The gene calls are TRBV6-5 and TRBJ1-3, with D hard to call. V was clipped by 3 bases and J by 0 bases, with 6 bases between them. This CDR3 contains 14 residues. Germline V CDR1 and CDR2: MNHEY, SVGAGI. This CDR3 reads CASSYGNSGNTIYF. The CDR3 region has the DNA TGTGCCAGCAGTTATGGCAACTCTGGAAACACCATATATTTT.

This clone was seen many times. The V gene is TRBV19, the J gene TRBJ2-5; either TRBD1 or TRBD2 may supply D (5 bases each). The CDR3 totals 15 residues. V was trimmed by 3 bases and J by 2 bases, leaving 13 bases between them. CDR1 and CDR2 from the germline V gene are LNHDA and SQIVND (reference sequence). This CDR3 is CASSISRGAQETQYF. The CDR3 DNA reads TGTGCCAGTAGTATTTCTCGGGGCGCGCAAGAGACCCAGTACTTC. Based on the CDR3 plus reference TRBV19 and TRBJ2-5, the full variable domain is DGGITQSPKYLFRKEGQNVTLSCEQNLNHDAMYWYRQDPGQGLRLIYYSQIVNDFQKGDIAEGYSVSREKKESFPLTVTSAQKNPTAFYLCASSISRGAQETQYFGPGTRLLVL.

This clone occurred many times. The chain employs TRBV29-1 and TRBJ1-2; D is possibly TRBD1 (6 bases). Germline lookup yields CDR1 SQVTM and CDR2 ANQGSEA. The ends were cut back, 2 bases at V and 6 bases at J, with 10 bases in the middle. The CDR3 loop spans 12 amino acids. CDR3 sequence reads: CSVERAGDGYTF. CDR3 sequence (DNA): TGCAGCGTTGAAAGGGCAGGGGATGGCTACACCTTC. Based on the CDR3 plus reference TRBV29-1 and TRBJ1-2, the full variable domain is SAVISQKPSRDICQRGTSLTIQCQVDSQVTMMFWYRQQPGQSLTLIATANQGSEATYESGFVIDKFPISRPNLTFSTLTVSNMSPEDSSIYLCSVERAGDGYTFGSGTRLTVV.

This clone occurred once. The CDR3 nucleotides read TGCAGTGCTATTGGTGGACAACACTACGAGCAGTACGTC. Its protein product is CSAIGGQHYEQYV. The chain links TRBV20-1 to TRBJ2-7; possibly TRBD1 for D (5 bases). The CDR3 runs 13 residues. The germline V gene encodes CDR1 DFQATT and CDR2 SNEGSKA (reference sequence). V dropped 4 bases and J dropped 3 bases, with 13 bases sitting between them.

This clone was detected ten times or more. The V and J genes are TRBV5-1 and TRBJ1-1, with TRBD1 matching over 8 bases. Germline V gives CDR1 SGHRS, CDR2 YFSETQ. Losses at the gene ends were 4 bases for V and 0 bases for J; bases not matched to a gene: 5. The CDR3 loop spans 15 amino acids. CDR3 nucleotide sequence: TGCGCCAGCAGCACTTCACAGGGGGTGAACACTGAAGCTTTCTTT. It yields the protein CASSTSQGVNTEAFF.

This clone is medium-sized within its sample. The rearrangement joins TRBV27 to TRBJ2-7, with 9 bases that match TRBD1. From germline, CDR1 is MNHEY and CDR2 SMNVEV (reference sequence). Trimming removed 1 base from V and 7 bases from J; junction bases left unmatched: 8. CDR3 length: 15 residues. CDR3 region: CASSLFRQGGAEQYF. Here the CDR3 DNA reads TGTGCCAGCAGTTTATTTAGACAGGGGGGGGCGGAGCAGTACTTC.

This clone was counted a few times. The V and J genes are TRBV27 and TRBJ1-5; possible D gene TRBD1, 5 bases. The V end lost 4 bases, the J end lost 5 bases, and 9 bases lay between the germline ends. The CDR3 has 13 amino acids. The germline V gene encodes CDR1 MNHEY and CDR2 SMNVEV (reference sequence). The CDR3 is CASSSFRDQPQHF. Written as DNA, the CDR3 is TGTGCCAGCAGTTCCTTCAGGGATCAGCCCCAGCATTTT.

This clone was observed many times. The V call is TRBV7-8, the J call TRBJ1-5; 7 bases agree with TRBD1. CDR1 is SGHVS, CDR2 FQNEAQ, per germline. CDR3 size: 15 residues. The V and J ends lost 5 bases and 2 bases, in that order; junction bases with no gene match: 6. CDR3 region: CASSNDRVGNQPQHF. As DNA, the CDR3 is TGTGCCAGCAGCAACGACAGGGTCGGCAATCAGCCCCAGCATTTT.

Ten or more counts support this clone. The chain combines TRBV20-1 with TRBJ1-6; D not certain. This CDR3 region has 15 residues. V was shortened by 6 bases and J by 8 bases, with 20 bases between the two germline ends. Germline CDR1 and CDR2: DFQATT and SNEGSKA (reference sequence). This CDR3 reads CSAQTPPPGDSPLHF. The CDR3 DNA is TGCAGTGCCCAAACGCCGCCCCCCGGCGATTCACCCCTCCACTTT.

J is TRBJ2-7 and V is TRBV5-1; D unresolved. The CDR3 is made up of 13 amino acids. V was pared by 4 bases and J by 2 bases, with 10 bases between. The germline CDR1 and CDR2 sequences are SGHRS and YFSETQ. For the CDR3, the DNA is TGCGCCAGCAGCCCTTGGTGCACCTACGAGCAGTACTTC. Translation gives CASSPWCTYEQYF.

With regard to this clone: Without the conserved terminal phenylalanine or tryptophan, this CDR3 likely stems from a read error. Because the CDR3's place on the DNA is in doubt, the DNA is left out and the CDR3 is given as listed by TCRdb. This chain links TRBV5-8 with TRBJ1-2; the listed D gene, TRBD1, was not tested against the DNA. Germline CDR1 and CDR2: SGHTS and YDEGEE. Both ends counted, the CDR3 spans 15 residues. The CDR3 sequence is CASSFPGQGGYGHTS.

This clone has a count of ten or more. One base away lies a much larger clone, so this may be a sequencing read error. Within the sample, other DNA sequences also encode this same CDR3. This sequence joins TRBV12-3 or TRBV12-4 and TRBJ2-7; D is perhaps TRBD1 or TRBD2 (7 bases each). The CDR3 contains 15 residues. The V gene lost 3 bases and the J gene lost 4 bases, with 16 bases spanning the gap. CDR3 protein: CASSFGQGGGYEQYF. In DNA form, the CDR3 reads TGTGCCAGCAGTTTCGGGCAGGGGGGGGGATACGAGCAGTACTTC.

This clone came up a few times. One base away lies a much larger clone, so this may be a sequencing read error. This rearrangement joins TRBV5-4 to TRBJ2-2; D may match TRBD1 or TRBD2 (7 bases each). The CDR3 totals 17 residues. The germline CDR1 and CDR2 sequences are SGHNT and YYREEE (reference sequence). In DNA, the CDR3 is TGTGCCAGCAGCTTGGAAGGGGGCGGGAGAGGTACCGAGGAGCTGTTTTTT. Its protein is CASSLEGGGRGTEELFF.

This clone was seen repeatedly, ten times or more. The chain carries TRBV20-1 and TRBJ1-3; possibly TRBD1 for D (6 bases). CDR1 is DFQATT, CDR2 SNEGSKA, per germline (reference sequence). V was cut by 2 bases and J by 1 base, with 15 bases left in between. The CDR3 contains 16 residues. CDR3 nucleotides: TGCAGTGCTAGACGTCTGGGGGCCTTATCTGGAAACACCATATATTTT. The encoded protein is CSARRLGALSGNTIYF.

Remarks on this clone: Compared with germline, one end of the junction differs, possibly owing to a read error. The rearrangement joins TRBV6-2 or TRBV6-3 to TRBJ1-5, with D perhaps matching TRBD1 (6 bases). This CDR3 spans 16 amino acids. Germline CDR1 is MNHEY and CDR2 is SVGEGT. The CDR3 DNA sequence: TGTGCCGGCAGTTACACAGGGCAGCAAGTGGCCCAGCCCCAGCATTTT. As protein: CAGSYTGQQVAQPQHF.

In this sample, this clone is medium-sized. The V call is TRBV12-3 or TRBV12-4, the J call TRBJ1-6; D is unclear. Trimming left V 2 bases short and J 7 bases short, with 12 bases between. The CDR3 length is 15 residues. The CDR3 DNA follows: TGTGCCAGCAGTTTAAGGAGGGTTGGGAATTCACCCCTCCACTTT. As protein: CASSLRRVGNSPLHF.

The chain uses TRBV10-1 and TRBJ2-1; 8 bases map to TRBD2. Germline values: CDR1 WNHNN, CDR2 SYGVQD (reference sequence). This CDR3 has 15 amino acids. V lost 2 bases and J lost 8; bases outside the gene matches: 8. CDR3 in amino acids: CASSEAGGKGDEQFF. CDR3 coding DNA: TGCGCCAGCAGTGAGGCGGGGGGTAAAGGAGATGAGCAGTTCTTC.

This clone was observed at least ten times. The chain links TRBV6-1 to TRBJ1-4, with 9 bases aligning to TRBD1. CDR1 and CDR2 from the germline V gene are MNHNS and SASEGT. V was pared by 3 bases and J by 6 bases, with 2 bases of the junction left unmatched. CDR3 length: 14 residues. As DNA, the CDR3 is TGTGCCAGCAGTGAGTACAGGGGGCATGAAAAACTGTTTTTT. Its translation is CASSEYRGHEKLFF.